This TCR beta chain came from a study of T-cell reconstitution after alpha-beta-depleted transplantation in children. At least ten counts were recorded for this clonotype. Its cognate antigen is unknown. Study findings and constraints: Alpha-beta T cells about two months after transplant reportedly derived from several hundred expanded graft clones. After one year, T-cell counts and TCRbeta diversity mostly came from new T cells.

A library of TCRbeta sequences, prepared with unique molecular identifiers, was generated. Using its own MiXCR run on the PCR reads, TCRdb lists one record per CDR3 protein. The data contain roughly 670,000 distinct CDR3 sequences, under 15% of them singletons. This TCR was sampled from a girl under 10 years old with congenital amegakaryocytic thrombocytopenia, due to receive a stem cell transplant. Sequences were derived from PBMCs, sampled before TCRalphabeta/CD19-depleted stem cell transplant.

The CDR3: CASSLILEETQYF. CDR3 sequence (DNA): TGTGCCAGCAGCTTGATCCTAGAAGAGACCCAGTACTTC. The chain carries TRBV5-4 and TRBJ2-5; D gene ambiguous. CDR1 and CDR2 (germline): SGHNT, YYREEE (reference sequence). Trimming left V 1 base short and J 3 bases short, with 7 bases between. This CDR3 contains 13 residues.